What follows are 3 T cell receptor beta chains derived from one specimen sequenced in a study of T cell responses to AZD1222 COVID-19 vaccine (dated by TCRdb to the early 2020s). The time point label here, explained by the study, means: baseline before first vaccination. The library was produced with the immunoSEQ multiplex PCR assay. This is the immuneACCESS table as TCRdb keeps it, with only in-frame sequences that have V and J called. A part of the clones is gone; compared with another copy, unresolved V genes explain less than half, and the rest is unexplained. For this sample the table gives some 140,000 clones, of which under 95% were detected only once. The ten largest account for 18% of the sample. The starting material was peripheral blood, obtained on day 0 of AZD1222 vaccination. These receptor sequences come from an adult in good health.

CDR3 DNA: TGCGCCAGCAGGCAAAGTACAGGGGCCCCTGGAAACACCATATATTTT. Protein: CASRQSTGAPGNTIYF. The chain combines TRBV5-1 with TRBJ1-3, with 7 bases lining up with TRBD1. In germline, CDR1 is SGHRS, CDR2 YFSETQ. The CDR3 extends over 16 amino acids. V lost 5 bases to trimming and J lost 2 bases; unmatched junction nucleotides: 10.

The chain carries TRBV7-8 and TRBJ1-4, with D perhaps TRBD1 (6 bases). This CDR3 is built from 17 residues. With 3 bases removed from V and 0 bases from J, the gap between germline ends came to 14 bases. The V gene's germline CDR1 is SGHVS and CDR2 FQNEAQ. The CDR3 region is CASSLQGRAATNEKLFF. The CDR3 DNA follows: TGTGCCAGCAGCTTGCAGGGGAGGGCCGCAACTAATGAAAAACTGTTTTTT.

The rearrangement links TRBV5-6 to TRBJ1-5; no clear D gene. The V end lost 1 base, the J end lost 2 bases, and 10 bases lay between the germline ends. The CDR3 length is 15 residues. CDR1 SGHDT and CDR2 YYEEEE come from the germline V gene. The CDR3 bases are TGTGCCAGCAGCTTGCTGGGAGTAGGCAATCAGCCCCAGCATTTT. As protein: CASSLLGVGNQPQHF. The entire variable domain, with the rest obtained from reference TRBV5-6 and TRBJ1-5, is as follows: DAGVTQSPTHLIKTRGQQVTLRCSPKSGHDTVSWYQQALGQGPQFIFQYYEEEERQRGNFPDRFSGHQFPNYSSELNVNALLLGDSALYLCASSLLGVGNQPQHFGDGTRLSIL.